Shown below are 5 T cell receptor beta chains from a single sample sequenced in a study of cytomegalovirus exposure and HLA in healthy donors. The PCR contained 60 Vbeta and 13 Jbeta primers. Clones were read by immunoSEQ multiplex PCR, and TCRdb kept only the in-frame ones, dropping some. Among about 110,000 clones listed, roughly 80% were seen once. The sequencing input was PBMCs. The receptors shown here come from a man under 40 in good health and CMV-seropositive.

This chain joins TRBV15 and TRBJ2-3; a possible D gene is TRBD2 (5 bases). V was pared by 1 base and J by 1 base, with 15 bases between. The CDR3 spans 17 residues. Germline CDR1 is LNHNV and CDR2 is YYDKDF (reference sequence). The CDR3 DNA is TGTGCCACCAGCAGAGGGGGTTCGGCGGGTCGCACAGATACGCAGTATTTT. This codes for CATSRGGSAGRTDTQYF.

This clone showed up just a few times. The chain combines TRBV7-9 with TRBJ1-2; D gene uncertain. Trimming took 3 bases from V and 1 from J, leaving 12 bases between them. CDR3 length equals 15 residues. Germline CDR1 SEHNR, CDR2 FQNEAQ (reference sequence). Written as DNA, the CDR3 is TGTGCCAGCAGCTTGATGCAGGCGATTAACTATGGCTACACCTTC. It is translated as CASSLMQAINYGYTF.

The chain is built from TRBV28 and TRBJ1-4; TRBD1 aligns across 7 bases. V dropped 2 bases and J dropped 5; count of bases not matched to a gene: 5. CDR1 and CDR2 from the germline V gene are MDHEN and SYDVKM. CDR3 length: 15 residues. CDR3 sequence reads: CASSLDRARNEKLFF. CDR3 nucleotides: TGTGCCAGCAGTTTAGACAGGGCCCGAAATGAAAAACTGTTTTTT.

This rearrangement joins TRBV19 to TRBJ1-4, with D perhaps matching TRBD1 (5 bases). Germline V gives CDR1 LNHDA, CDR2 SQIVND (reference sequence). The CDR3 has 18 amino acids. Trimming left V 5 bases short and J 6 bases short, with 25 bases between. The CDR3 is CASSPQAANVGEDEKLFF. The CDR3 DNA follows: TGTGCCAGTAGTCCCCAAGCAGCCAACGTGGGGGAGGATGAAAAACTGTTTTTT.

The CDR3 is CATSRARTGAIHEQYF. In nucleotides, the CDR3 is TGTGCCACCAGCAGGGCCCGAACAGGGGCAATCCACGAGCAGTACTTC. The rearrangement joins TRBV15 to TRBJ2-7; 7 bases are a match to TRBD1. After removal of 3 bases from V and 5 bases from J, the junction contained 13 bases not matched to a gene. Per germline, CDR1 LNHNV and CDR2 YYDKDF (reference sequence). The CDR3 runs to 16 residues.